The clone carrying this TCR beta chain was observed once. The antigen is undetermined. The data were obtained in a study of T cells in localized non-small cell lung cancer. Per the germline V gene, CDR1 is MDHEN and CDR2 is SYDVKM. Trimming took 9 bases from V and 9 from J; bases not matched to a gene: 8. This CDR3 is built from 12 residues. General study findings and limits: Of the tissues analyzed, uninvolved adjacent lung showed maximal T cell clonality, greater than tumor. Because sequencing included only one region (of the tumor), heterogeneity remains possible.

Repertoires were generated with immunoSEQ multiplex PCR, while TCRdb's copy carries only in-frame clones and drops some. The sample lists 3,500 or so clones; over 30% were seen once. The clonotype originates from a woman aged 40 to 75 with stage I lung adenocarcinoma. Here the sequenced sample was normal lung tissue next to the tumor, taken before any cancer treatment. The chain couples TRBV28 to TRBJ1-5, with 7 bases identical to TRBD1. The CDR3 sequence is CASNTGEGPQHF. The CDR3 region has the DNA TGTGCCAGTAATACAGGGGAAGGGCCCCAGCATTTT.